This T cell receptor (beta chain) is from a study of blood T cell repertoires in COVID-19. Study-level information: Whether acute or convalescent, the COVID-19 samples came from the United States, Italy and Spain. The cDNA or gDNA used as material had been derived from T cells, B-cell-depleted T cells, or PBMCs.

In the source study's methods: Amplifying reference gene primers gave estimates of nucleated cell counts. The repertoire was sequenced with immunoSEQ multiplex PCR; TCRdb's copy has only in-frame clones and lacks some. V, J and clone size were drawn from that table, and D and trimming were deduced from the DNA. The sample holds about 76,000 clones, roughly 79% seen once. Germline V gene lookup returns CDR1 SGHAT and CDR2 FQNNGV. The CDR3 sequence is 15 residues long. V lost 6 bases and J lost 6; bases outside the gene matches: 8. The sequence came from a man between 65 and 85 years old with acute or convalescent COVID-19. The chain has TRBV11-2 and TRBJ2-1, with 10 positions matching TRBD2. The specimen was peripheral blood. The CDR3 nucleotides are TGTGCCAGCAGAGCCCCGGGACTAGCGACCAATGAGCAGTTCTTC. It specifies CASRAPGLATNEQFF.